These 10 T cell receptor beta chains originate from one sample sequenced in a study of response to subunit inactivated influenza vaccine. One entry per CDR3 protein results from TCRdb running MiXCR on the RT-PCR reads. Here the sample spans hundreds of thousands of distinct CDR3 sequences, around 9.9% being singletons. The source material was PBMCs from blood, sampled roughly 45 days after vaccination. The receptors come from a man aged 45-65 years who received an inactivated influenza vaccine.

This sequence joins TRBV12-3 or TRBV12-4 and TRBJ2-7, with 15 bases that match TRBD2. The CDR3 is made up of 17 amino acids. J lost 1 base, V lost 2 bases, and 3 bases had no gene match. The CDR3 is CASSLRTSGRVSYEQYF. As DNA, the CDR3 is TGTGCCAGCAGTTTAAGGACTAGCGGGAGGGTGTCCTACGAGCAGTACTTC.

The V and J genes are TRBV18 and TRBJ1-2; TRBD1 matches at 8 bases. The CDR3 length is 15 residues. Germline V gene lookup returns CDR1 KGHSH and CDR2 LQKENI. The J segment lost 4 bases and the V segment lost 3 bases, leaving 7 bases of the junction unmatched. CDR3 sequence reads: CASSPSGQGAYGYTF. The CDR3 DNA sequence: TGTGCCAGCTCACCTTCTGGACAGGGTGCCTATGGCTACACCTTC.

This clonotype was recorded many times. The CDR3 is CASSLARDYGYTF. CDR3 DNA: TGTGCCAGCAGCTTAGCCAGGGACTATGGCTACACCTTC. This rearrangement joins TRBV7-9 to TRBJ1-2; D possibly corresponds to TRBD1 (5 bases). This CDR3 is 13 amino acids long. Looked up from germline, CDR1 is SEHNR and CDR2 is FQNEAQ (reference sequence). Trimming took off 0 bases at V and 3 bases at J, with 5 bases between the two ends.

This chain uses TRBV7-8 with TRBJ2-3; D is possibly TRBD1 (5 bases). Trimming removed 3 bases at V and 5 bases at J, with 6 bases between. Looked up from germline, CDR1 is SGHVS and CDR2 is FQNEAQ. The CDR3 has 12 amino acids. CDR3 DNA sequence: TGTGCCAGCAGCTTCGACAGAGATACGCAGTATTTT. The encoded protein is CASSFDRDTQYF.

This clonotype was counted between two and nine times. The chain joins TRBV12-3 or TRBV12-4 to TRBJ2-1; D unresolved. The CDR3 sequence is 12 residues long. The V end lost 6 bases, the J end lost 5 bases, and 8 bases lay between the germline ends. DNA of the CDR3: TGTGCCAGCAGGAAGCCTAACAATGAGCAGTTCTTC. Translating it yields CASRKPNNEQFF.

This clonotype came up a few times. The chain joins TRBV7-2 to TRBJ2-5; 8 positions agree with TRBD2. The CDR3 loop spans 14 amino acids. Trimming at V came to 3 bases and at J to 7 bases, leaving 7 bases not matched to a gene. CDR1 is SGHTA and CDR2 is FQGNSA in the germline V gene. The CDR3 spells CASSLAREAGTQYF. Written as DNA, the CDR3 is TGTGCCAGCAGCTTGGCGCGGGAGGCCGGGACCCAGTACTTC.

In this sample, this clonotype turned up many times. The chain is built from TRBV7-9 and TRBJ2-2, with 11 bases fitting TRBD2. The J segment lost 5 bases and the V segment lost 3 bases, leaving 5 bases of the junction unmatched. CDR3 length equals 16 residues. Looked up from germline, CDR1 is SEHNR and CDR2 is FQNEAQ (reference sequence). The CDR3 DNA sequence: TGTGCCAGCAGCTTCGGGACTAGCGGAGATACCGGGGAGCTGTTTTTT. Protein: CASSFGTSGDTGELFF.

The chain links TRBV18 to TRBJ2-1, with D hard to call. CDR1 is KGHSH and CDR2 is LQKENI in the germline V gene. The CDR3 has 15 residues. V was pared by 2 bases and J by 0 bases, with 8 bases between. CDR3 nucleotides: TGTGCCAGCTCACCAGGCAGCCCCTCCTACAATGAGCAGTTCTTC. As protein: CASSPGSPSYNEQFF. Combining the CDR3 with reference TRBV18 and TRBJ2-1 gives the whole variable domain NAGVMQNPRHLVRRRGQEARLRCSPMKGHSHVYWYRQLPEEGLKFMVYLQKENIIDESGMPKERFSAEFPKEGPSILRIQQVVRGDSAAYFCASSPGSPSYNEQFFGPGTRLTVL.

The CDR3 DNA is TGTGCCAGCAGTTCAACTAGCGGGCCTGCACCTAGCACAGATACGCAGTATTTT. Its protein product is CASSSTSGPAPSTDTQYF. This chain joins TRBV27 and TRBJ2-3; 9 positions agree with TRBD2. This CDR3 region has 18 residues. The V segment lost 4 bases and the J segment 0 bases; nucleotides outside the gene matches: 11. Germline V gene sequence: CDR1 MNHEY, CDR2 SMNVEV (reference sequence).

V and J are TRBV24-1 and TRBJ1-5; 7 nucleotides align to TRBD1. V trimming: 5 bases; J trimming: 3 bases; junction bases outside the gene matches: 3. The CDR3 is 14 amino acids. Germline assignment: CDR1 KGHDR and CDR2 SFDVKD. CDR3: CATSGQGPNQPQHF. DNA for the CDR3: TGTGCCACCAGTGGACAGGGCCCCAATCAGCCCCAGCATTTT.